This entry features one T cell receptor beta chain sequence. The CDR3 totals 14 residues. CDR1 MNHNS and CDR2 SASEGT come from the germline V gene. The ends were cut back, 8 bases at V and 0 bases at J, with 14 bases in the middle. The data derive from a study of human thymus T cells. Produced via immunoSEQ multiplex PCR; TCRdb's table is partial and in-frame only. The sample yields tens of thousands of clones, 85% to 95% seen once. Infants, healthy and Finnish, who were having corrective surgery for congenital heart defects served as donors. The clonotype comes from a girl under two years old with a congenital heart defect but otherwise immunologically healthy. The genes are TRBV6-1 and TRBJ2-7; D might be TRBD2 (7 bases). The specimen sequenced was blood. The CDR3 sequence is CASEQGRVSYEQYF. The CDR3 DNA sequence: TGTGCCAGCGAGCAGGGGAGGGTCTCCTACGAGCAGTACTTC.